These T cell receptor beta chains were read from a single sample in a study of shared T cell receptors in the human thymus. TCRdb keeps only in-frame clones here, not all; method: immunoSEQ multiplex PCR. Of 540,000 or so clones in the sample, about 84% are singletons; the top ten hold more than 0.01%. The data also belong to a second study, concerning human thymus T cells.

Material for sequencing was thymocytes. The source of these receptors is a boy in the first two years of life with a congenital heart defect. CDR3s include the opening cysteine and the closing phenylalanine or tryptophan. A D gene is named only where the DNA matches it firmly. The size field is filled for only some rows; it gives once, few, many or a size class.

cdr3_aa	cdr3_nt	clone_size	j_call	v_call	cdr3_length	d_call
CASSLSAGGGYTF	TGTGCCAGCAGTTTATCGGCGGGGGGAGGCTACACCTTC	NA	TRBJ1-2	TRBV27	13	NA
CASSVEDSDYEQYF	TGTGCCAGCAGCGTGGAGGATTCGGATTACGAGCAGTACTTC	NA	TRBJ2-7	TRBV9	14	NA
CASGRGLAGGNEQFF	TGTGCCAGCGGAAGGGGACTAGCGGGAGGGAATGAGCAGTTCTTC	NA	TRBJ2-1	TRBV27	15	TRBD2
CATSTIGEAFF	TGTGCCACCAGCACGATCGGTGAAGCTTTCTTT	once	TRBJ1-1	TRBV15	11	NA
CASSYREVYNEQFF	TGTGCCAGCAGTTATCGGGAGGTATACAATGAGCAGTTCTTC	NA	TRBJ2-1	TRBV2	14	TRBD2
CSVEDGGALREAGYTF	TGCAGCGTTGAAGATGGGGGGGCACTTCGAGAAGCCGGCTACACCTTC	NA	TRBJ1-2	TRBV29-1	16	NA
CASSPPGQGYEKLFF	TGTGCCAGCAGCCCACCGGGACAGGGTTATGAAAAACTGTTTTTT	NA	TRBJ1-4	TRBV7-9	15	TRBD1
CASSLWGTGSNTEAFF	TGTGCCAGCAGTTTATGGGGGACAGGGTCTAACACTGAAGCTTTCTTT	NA	TRBJ1-1	TRBV27	16	TRBD1
CATSTRVDSHNEQFF	TGTGCCACCAGCACGAGAGTGGACAGCCACAATGAGCAGTTCTTC	once	TRBJ2-1	TRBV15	15	NA
CASSEGTSGRAVPHEQFF	TGCGCCAGCAGTGAGGGGACTAGCGGGAGGGCCGTTCCCCATGAGCAGTTCTTC	NA	TRBJ2-1	TRBV10-1	18	TRBD2
CASTNLHKGRYGYTF	TGTGCCAGTACCAATCTCCACAAGGGGCGCTATGGCTACACCTTC	NA	TRBJ1-2	TRBV19	15	NA
CASSHRQPENYGYTF	TGTGCCAGCAGCCACCGACAGCCCGAAAACTATGGCTACACCTTC	NA	TRBJ1-2	TRBV4-2	15	NA
CASSINRDTGELFF	TGTGCCAGTAGTATCAACAGGGACACCGGGGAGCTGTTTTTT	NA	TRBJ2-2	TRBV19	14	NA
CSVLDRAPGNTIYF	TGCAGCGTCCTGGACAGGGCGCCTGGAAACACCATATATTTT	once	TRBJ1-3	TRBV29-1	14	TRBD1
CASTPAGVPTDTQYF	TGTGCCAGCACTCCGGCAGGGGTTCCCACAGATACGCAGTATTTT	NA	TRBJ2-3	TRBV28	15	NA
CASSPLAGNTIYF	TGTGCCAGCTCTCCTTTGGCCGGAAACACCATATATTTT	NA	TRBJ1-3	TRBV28	13	NA
CASSVGWGAYGYTF	TGTGCCAGCAGCGTAGGGTGGGGCGCCTATGGCTACACCTTC	few	TRBJ1-2	TRBV9	14	NA
CASSHRAAHTEETQYF	TGCGCCAGCAGCCACAGAGCTGCCCATACAGAGGAGACCCAGTACTTC	NA	TRBJ2-5	TRBV5-1	16	NA
CASTIGQGQWEDQPQHF	TGTGCCAGTACCATCGGACAGGGGCAGTGGGAGGATCAGCCCCAGCATTTT	NA	TRBJ1-5	TRBV19	17	TRBD1
CASSFYEEWDRASYEQYF	TGTGCCAGCAGCTTCTATGAGGAGTGGGACAGGGCCTCCTACGAGCAGTACTTC	NA	TRBJ2-7	TRBV7-9	18	TRBD1
CASTADLLGIKTQYF	TGTGCCAGCACTGCAGACCTCCTCGGGATAAAGACCCAGTACTTC	NA	TRBJ2-5	TRBV6-1	15	NA
CASRYARAGDTGYNEQFF	TGTGCCAGCAGATATGCTCGGGCAGGGGACACTGGCTACAATGAGCAGTTCTTC	NA	TRBJ2-1	TRBV5-4	18	NA
CASSLGYNEKLFF	TGTGCCAGCTCACTGGGCTATAATGAAAAACTGTTTTTT	NA	TRBJ1-4	TRBV18	13	NA
CASSFSTSGALYEQYF	TGTGCCAGTAGTTTTTCGACTAGCGGGGCCTTATACGAGCAGTACTTC	few	TRBJ2-7	TRBV19	16	TRBD2
CASSRTSGEHNEQFF	TGTGCCAGCAGTCGGACTAGCGGGGAACACAATGAGCAGTTCTTC	NA	TRBJ2-1	TRBV7-9	15	TRBD2
CASSPVHVRYEQYF	TGTGCCAGCAGCCCGGTCCATGTCCGCTACGAGCAGTACTTC	NA	TRBJ2-7	TRBV6-4	14	NA
CASSLVGISYYEQYF	TGTGCCAGCAGCTTAGTCGGGATCTCATACTACGAGCAGTACTTC	NA	TRBJ2-7	TRBV11-1	15	NA
CAWTPGQAYGYTF	TGTGCCTGGACCCCGGGACAGGCCTATGGCTACACCTTC	NA	TRBJ1-2	TRBV30	13	TRBD1
CASSLTRLIQNTEAFF	TGTGCCAGCAGTTTAACTAGGTTGATCCAGAACACTGAAGCTTTCTTT	NA	TRBJ1-1	TRBV27	16	NA
CASSFREREILADTQYF	TGTGCCAGCAGTTTTCGGGAGCGGGAGATATTAGCAGATACGCAGTATTTT	NA	TRBJ2-3	TRBV28	17	TRBD2
CASSLAGSGQGREKLFF	TGTGCCAGCAGCTTAGCGGGGTCGGGACAGGGCCGGGAAAAACTGTTTTTT	NA	TRBJ1-4	TRBV7-8	17	TRBD1
CASSVVLAGGPNEQFF	TGTGCCAGCAGCGTAGTGTTAGCGGGAGGGCCCAATGAGCAGTTCTTC	few	TRBJ2-1	TRBV9	16	TRBD2
CASSQCCGSEDREQYF	TGTGCCAGCAGCCAGTGCTGTGGGTCCGAGGATCGGGAGCAGTACTTC	NA	TRBJ2-7	TRBV14	16	NA
CASSTGLARNTGELFF	TGTGCCAGTAGTACCGGACTAGCGAGGAACACCGGGGAGCTGTTTTTT	NA	TRBJ2-2	TRBV19	16	TRBD2
CASSLSGLAGVNEQFF	TGTGCCAGCAGTTTATCGGGACTAGCGGGAGTCAATGAGCAGTTCTTC	NA	TRBJ2-1	TRBV27	16	TRBD2
CAWTPVGRRSSYEQYF	TGTGCCTGGACGCCTGTGGGTCGGAGGAGCTCCTACGAGCAGTACTTC	NA	TRBJ2-7	TRBV30	16	NA
CASSLVSGGRLATEAFF	TGTGCCAGCAGCCTAGTGTCAGGGGGCCGGTTAGCGACTGAAGCTTTCTTT	NA	TRBJ1-1	TRBV7-9	17	TRBD1
CSGGLFWTGSSANEQFF	TGCAGCGGTGGGCTGTTTTGGACCGGGAGCTCGGCCAATGAGCAGTTCTTC	NA	TRBJ2-1	TRBV29-1	17	NA
CSVAFVGLATANEQFF	TGCAGCGTTGCCTTCGTGGGACTAGCGACCGCCAATGAGCAGTTCTTC	NA	TRBJ2-1	TRBV29-1	16	TRBD2
CASTPEQGAGGYTF	TGTGCCAGCACTCCAGAACAGGGGGCAGGTGGCTACACCTTC	NA	TRBJ1-2	TRBV7-8	14	TRBD1
CASSPNTRTSSYNEQFF	TGTGCCAGCAGCCCCAACACCCGGACTAGCTCCTACAATGAGCAGTTCTTC	NA	TRBJ2-1	TRBV4-2	17	TRBD2
CASSIVFGGLQETQYF	TGTGCCAGTAGTATAGTTTTTGGGGGACTCCAAGAGACCCAGTACTTC	NA	TRBJ2-5	TRBV19	16	NA
CASSIDNVLGRDIQYF	TGTGCCAGTAGTATAGACAACGTCCTCGGGCGGGACATTCAGTACTTC	NA	TRBJ2-4	TRBV19	16	NA
CASSFPPGQGWTNEKLFF	TGTGCCAGCAGTTTCCCCCCAGGACAGGGGTGGACTAATGAAAAACTGTTTTTT	NA	TRBJ1-4	TRBV27	18	TRBD1
CASSLLRTSGYQETQYF	TGTGCCAGCAGCCTCCTCCGGACTAGCGGTTATCAAGAGACCCAGTACTTC	few	TRBJ2-5	TRBV7-2	17	TRBD2
CASSQGGSQETQYF	TGTGCCAGCAGTCAGGGGGGCTCCCAAGAGACCCAGTACTTC	NA	TRBJ2-5	TRBV6-5	14	NA
CASSFISGKWANEQFF	TGTGCCAGCAGCTTCATTAGCGGGAAGTGGGCCAATGAGCAGTTCTTC	NA	TRBJ2-1	TRBV7-9	16	TRBD2
CASVHATGTGGHEQYF	TGTGCCAGCGTACACGCTACCGGGACAGGGGGTCACGAGCAGTACTTC	NA	TRBJ2-7	TRBV27	16	TRBD1
CASSPTGGTDTQYF	TGTGCCAGCTCACCAACGGGCGGGACAGATACGCAGTATTTT	NA	TRBJ2-3	TRBV18	14	NA
CASSRTGPHYGYTF	TGTGCCAGCAGCAGAACAGGGCCCCACTATGGCTACACCTTC	few	TRBJ1-2	TRBV5-4	14	NA
CASSWLGQGLYGYTF	TGTGCCAGCAGCTGGTTGGGGCAGGGGCTCTATGGCTACACCTTC	NA	TRBJ1-2	TRBV7-2	15	NA
CASSSHTTEQFF	TGTGCCAGCAGCTCTCATACTACTGAGCAGTTCTTC	few	TRBJ2-1	TRBV13	12	NA
CASSVGQGMDEQYF	TGTGCCAGCAGTGTAGGGCAGGGGATGGACGAGCAGTACTTC	once	TRBJ2-7	TRBV25-1	14	NA
CASSFGETGAYDEQFF	TGCGCCAGCAGCTTTGGGGAAACAGGGGCGTACGATGAGCAGTTCTTC	NA	TRBJ2-1	TRBV5-1	16	TRBD1